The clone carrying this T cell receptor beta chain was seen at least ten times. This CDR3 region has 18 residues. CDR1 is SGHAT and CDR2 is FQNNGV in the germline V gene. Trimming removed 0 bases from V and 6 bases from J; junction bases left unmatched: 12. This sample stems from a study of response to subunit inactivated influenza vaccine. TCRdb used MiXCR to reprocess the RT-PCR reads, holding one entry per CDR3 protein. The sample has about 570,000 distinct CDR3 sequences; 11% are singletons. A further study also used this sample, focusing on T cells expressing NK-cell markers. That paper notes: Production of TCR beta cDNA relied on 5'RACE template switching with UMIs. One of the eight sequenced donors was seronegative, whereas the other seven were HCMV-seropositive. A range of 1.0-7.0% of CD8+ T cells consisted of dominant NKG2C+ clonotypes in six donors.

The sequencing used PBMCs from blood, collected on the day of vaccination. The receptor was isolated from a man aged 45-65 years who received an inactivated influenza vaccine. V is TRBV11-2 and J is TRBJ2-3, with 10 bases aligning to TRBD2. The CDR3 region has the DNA TGTGCCAGCAGCTTAGAGGGTCTAGCGGGGGCCGTTTTTGATACGCAGTATTTT. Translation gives CASSLEGLAGAVFDTQYF.